This TCR beta chain was identified during a study of blood T cell repertoires in COVID-19. This CDR3 has 14 residues. V was pared by 4 bases and J by 3 bases, with 11 bases between. Germline CDR1 and CDR2: SEHNR and FQNEAQ (reference sequence). Libraries were prepared by immunoSEQ multiplex PCR; TCRdb keeps only in-frame clonotypes and omits some of them. The sample includes roughly 160,000 clones, around 87% seen only once; the top ten take roughly 2.5%. Specimen: peripheral blood. The source is a woman of 80 years or more with COVID-19, enrolled during active disease. The chain links TRBV7-9 to TRBJ2-3; tentative D call: TRBD1 (7 bases). The CDR3, as DNA: TGTGCCAGCAGCTCGACAGGGAGGACAGATACGCAGTATTTT. Translated: CASSSTGRTDTQYF. Complete variable domain (other parts from reference TRBV7-9 and TRBJ2-3): DTGVSQNPRHKITKRGQNVTFRCDPISEHNRLYWYRQTLGQGPEFLTYFQNEAQLEKSRLLSDRFSAERPKGSFSTLEIQRTEQGDSAMYLCASSSTGRTDTQYFGPGTRLTVL.